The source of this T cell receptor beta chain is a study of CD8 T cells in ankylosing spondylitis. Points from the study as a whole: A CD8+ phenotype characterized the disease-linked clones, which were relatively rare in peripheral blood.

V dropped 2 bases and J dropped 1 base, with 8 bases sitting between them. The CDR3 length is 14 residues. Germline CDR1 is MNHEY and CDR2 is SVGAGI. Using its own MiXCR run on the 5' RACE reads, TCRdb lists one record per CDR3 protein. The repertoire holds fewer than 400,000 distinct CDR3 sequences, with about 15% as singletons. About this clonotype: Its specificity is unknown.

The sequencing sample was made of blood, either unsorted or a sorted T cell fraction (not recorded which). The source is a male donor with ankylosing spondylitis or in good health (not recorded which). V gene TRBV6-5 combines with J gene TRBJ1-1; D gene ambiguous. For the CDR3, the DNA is TGTGCCAGCAGTTACCGAGGCCCGAACACTGAAGCTTTCTTT. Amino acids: CASSYRGPNTEAFF.